This T cell receptor beta chain was found in a study of cytomegalovirus exposure and HLA in healthy donors (dated by TCRdb to between 2016 and 2019). The study in broad terms: An earlier analysis of some 600 of the donors reported about 300 Gb of sequence data and approximately 120 million unique TCR beta sequences obtained from approximately 180 million T cells. To study patterns of TCR occurrence, a later analysis re-analyzed previously published TCR beta repertoires from around 660 donors and added high-resolution HLA genotyping. In addition to the first cohort of roughly 670 subjects, a separate validation cohort of under 150 different subjects was used. Among some 400 genotyped donors of the cohort, an average of roughly 230,000 unique TCR beta nucleotide sequences was sequenced per donor, of which roughly 17% were non-productive. A later genetic analysis used genome-wide SNP genotypes for about 65% of the 666 donors, treating that subset as a discovery cohort. Alongside the repertoire data, information on donor age, sex, ethnicity and CMV serostatus was compiled. All discovery cohort repertoires had been generated on a single sequencing platform. An early release that covered about 600 HLA-typed donors contained 250 to 350 gigabases of sequencing data and about 84 million unique TCR sequences. An earlier analysis of 587 of the donors used high-throughput TCR beta sequencing to judge whether each TCR beta V gene segment behaved as functional or pseudogenic. The study combined high-throughput TCR immunosequencing, statistical association of individual TCRs with disease status, and machine learning to predict cytomegalovirus infection status. Class I and class II HLA loci were covered by the typing at four-digit resolution. Typing coverage varied by locus: roughly 620-640 donors for A, B, C, DRB1 and DQB1; more than 500 for DQA1; more than 600 for DPA1; approximately 490 for DPB1. The study aimed to test whether signatures of past pathogen exposure could be identified by cataloging public T cell receptors. Four or five DR-DQ haplotypes were handled as single units for association and clustering because linkage in the cohort was strong. Among the roughly 390 genotyped donors, approximately 76% belonged to the genetic ancestry cluster associated with self-reported Caucasian donors. The study used immunosequencing to profile the T cell repertoires of under 700 subjects and linked those repertoires to cytomegalovirus serostatus. Rather than using new phenotypic data, the later analysis identified candidate immune exposures from TCR beta sequences and from how often those sequences occurred across donors. What the authors observed across the whole study: The earlier analysis of almost 600 of the donors excluded seventeen rarely observed V segments, including chromosome 9 orphons, because counts were too low. Three of the identified cytomegalovirus-associated TCR beta chains were confirmed in vitro to be specific for cytomegalovirus antigens. In this cohort, only TCR beta chains were sequenced, and detectable features were limited by the absence of alpha or paired-chain data. Most TCR sequences were seen in very few donors, while some public TCRs were found in many individuals. A later analysis found that TCR association rates varied across HLA loci, with DRB1 alleles showing the most associated TCRs and HLA-C alleles the fewest. According to a later genetic analysis, donors in an Asian-associated ancestry cluster had fewer N-insertions in productive TCRs than the approximately 670-donor mean. The classifier was reported to diagnose cytomegalovirus status with high specificity and sensitivity in both the original and validation cohorts. Linkage disequilibrium might explain the correlated functional status among segregating V segments, but an unknown experimental factor could not be ruled out. In a later genetic analysis, a missense DCLRE1C variant was associated with V-gene and J-gene trimming of TCR beta chains, and the association was replicated in an independent cohort. A group of highly shared sequence variants was considered likely to be a technical artifact of the sequencing pipeline. Specific HLA alleles were associated with 18,000 or so TCR beta sequences at a false discovery rate of 0.05 in a later analysis. It was suggested by the authors that the approach could potentially be generalized to other disease states and immunological phenotypes. For the cohort, immune exposure information was limited to CMV serostatus. When HLA alleles, especially DR and DQ, strongly co-occurred, TCR associations were difficult to assign to individual alleles. In a later analysis, HLA-associated TCR beta chains were found to be more clonally expanded and to have lower generation probabilities than equally common non-associated chains. In a later analysis, most CMV-associated TCR beta chains were found to appear HLA-restricted, with HLA associations seemingly driven largely by CMV exposure. HLA typing was unavailable for some donors at each locus, so association tests used only the typed subset. In an earlier analysis of some 550 of the donors, most TCR beta V segments were observed in productive rearrangements about 87% or about 30% of the time, broadly matching IMGT annotations. A later analysis reported that several top co-occurrence clusters appeared linked to parvovirus B19, influenza, CMV and Epstein-Barr virus. A further reported finding was that TCR beta sequences accurately predicted the HLA-A and HLA-B alleles for most subjects in the first cohort. The 87-base-pair reads could not distinguish some IMGT-functional V segments, including TRBV6-2 and TRBV6-3, so those segments were excluded. Sequencing depth was assumed to be roughly uniform across donors in the presence/absence analyses, though that assumption may not hold. A total of 150 to 200 TCR beta chains were listed by the study as associated with cytomegalovirus.

The cohort consisted of hundreds of healthy bone marrow donors. At the time of sampling, all cohort members were nominally healthy, though unrecorded immune exposures were likely present. The donor was CMV seronegative and was included in the group of over 300 seronegative cohort members. A peripheral blood sample was provided by each donor, and peripheral blood mononuclear cells were used for TCR beta sequencing. Genomic DNA was extracted from the blood cell samples with the Qiagen DNeasy Blood Extraction Kit. Library preparation used the immunoSEQ multiplex PCR assay. A mixture of 60 forward primers for TCR Vbeta segments and 13 reverse primers for TCR Jbeta segments was used in the multiplex PCR. A multiplex PCR assay on genomic DNA amplified the CDR3 region of rearranged TCR beta genes. The amplified TCR beta libraries were sequenced on the Illumina HiSeq System as 87-base-pair reads. The authors' pipeline ran thus. A later analysis counted about 80 million unique TCR beta chains across the 650 to 800 repertoires, and 9 million to 14 million of these chains were shared by at least two donors. Raw reads were error-corrected and collapsed into unique sequences with a nearest-neighbor algorithm that merged closely related sequences to remove PCR and sequencing errors. V, D and J gene segments were assigned by aligning CDR3 sequences to IMGT reference sequences. For a sequence to be retained, at least a six-nucleotide match to both a V gene segment and a J gene segment was required. Rearrangements were classified as productive when the CDR3 lacked stop codons and remained in frame with V and J, and all other rearrangements were classified as non-productive. CDR3 was defined by IMGT convention, running from the second conserved V-encoded cysteine to the conserved J-encoded phenylalanine. The earlier analysis of roughly 590 of the donors excluded any sequence lacking an unambiguous match to a single V gene segment. An earlier analysis of approximately 590 of the donors called V segments functional above 56.7% productive rearrangements and segregating when the between-donor standard deviation exceeded 5%. A statistical classification framework was built to diagnose cytomegalovirus status from the catalog of TCR beta chain sequences. In a later analysis, TCR nucleotide sequences were compared against IMGT/GENE-DB human TR gene sequences so that V and J genes could be assigned. In a later analysis, CDR3 sequences and most-parsimonious VDJ recombination scenarios were assigned using the TCRdist pipeline. A later analysis defined each TCR beta chain by its CDR3 amino acid sequence plus V-gene family, and excluded reads lacking a unique V-gene family. As a way to deal with suspected cross-contamination and a sequencing artifact, a later analysis dropped hundreds of nucleotide sequences that were highly shared and had low generation probability. In a later analysis, a clonal expansion index for each public chain was calculated from normalized within-repertoire ranks of inferred template counts. Generation probabilities in a later analysis came from a VDJ recombination model fitted to out-of-frame rearrangements, and those results were checked against IGoR. In a later analysis, TCR-TCR, TCR-HLA and TCR-CMV co-occurrence was scored with hypergeometric tests, and a repertoire-size bias correction was applied to TCR pairs. In a later analysis, false discovery rates were estimated by permuting HLA or CMV assignments 20 times. A later analysis grouped co-occurring TCRs with DBSCAN, adding TCRdist sequence similarity when clustering within HLA-allele-positive subsets. Co-occurrence clustering excluded repertoires with fewer than 30,000 or more than 120,000 public chains, plus five with anomalous nucleotide sharing. TCRdb obtained this table from immuneACCESS and retained in-frame rearrangements with V and J assigned. These tables miss some clones; where compared with another copy, unresolved V genes account for less than half of the shortfall, and the remainder is unexplained. The V and J calls and clone size are taken from that table; D and trimming were inferred from the DNA. The sample records hundreds of thousands of clones, around four fifths of which are singletons. The biggest ten clones account for around 3.9% of the sample.

With respect to this clone: Its antigen specificity is not known. Base qualities are not recorded, but no much larger clone differs from it by a single base. At the DNA level, this CDR3 is encoded by other sequences in the same sample as well.

V loses 0 bases of germline sequence and J loses 0 bases, and the interval between the two ends is 6 bases. The CDR3 sequence holds 15 residues, the cysteine and phenylalanine included. CDR3 DNA only is kept here, 45 bases in frame from base 1. CDR1 and CDR2 (SGHRS, YFSETQ) derive from the germline V gene. Material: PBMCs. The chain was built from TRBV5-1 and TRBJ1-4; the D segment could be TRBD1, given 5 matching bases. The source is a male donor in good health and CMV-seronegative. The nucleotides read TGCGCCAGCAGCTTGGCGGGGGCAACTAATGAAAAACTGTTTTTT. The encoded protein is CASSLAGATNEKLFF.